One sample yielded the 13 T cell receptor beta chains listed below, sequenced in a study of fetal regulatory T cell absence and autoimmunity. Using immunoSEQ multiplex PCR, the repertoire was profiled, and TCRdb retains in-frame clones only, with some absent. The data hold around 100,000 clones, with less than 80% observed a single time. Sequenced: pancreas tissue. The receptors were gathered from a male donor with IPEX syndrome.

This chain connects TRBV14 to TRBJ2-1; 9 bases align to TRBD2. The V gene end was trimmed by 2 bases and the J gene end by 4 bases; junction bases not matched to a gene: 9. Germline V gene sequence: CDR1 SGHDN, CDR2 FVKESK. The CDR3 is 17 residues long. The CDR3 DNA is TGTGCCAGCAGCCAACGAGTGAGCGGGGGGACGTACAATGAGCAGTTCTTC. Its protein product is CASSQRVSGGTYNEQFF.

This chain uses TRBV9 with TRBJ1-4; D might be TRBD1 (6 bases). From germline, CDR1 is SGDLS and CDR2 YYNGEE. The V end was cut by 4 bases, the J end by 10 bases, with 14 bases between. The CDR3 length is 13 residues. This CDR3 reads CASSLRGGGKLFF. The CDR3 bases are TGTGCCAGCAGCCTCAGAGGGGGTGGAAAACTGTTTTTT.

This chain links TRBV23-1 with TRBJ2-1; 10 positions agree with TRBD2. TRBV23-1 is recorded as an ORF, its role being uncertain. V was clipped by 4 bases and J by 3 bases; unmatched bases: 6. CDR3 length equals 16 residues. The CDR3 coding sequence is TGCGCCAGCAGTCTGAGAGAGCGGGAGGGCTACAATGAGCAGTTCTTC. Its protein product is CASSLREREGYNEQFF.

The gene calls are TRBV30 and TRBJ2-7, with 8 bases fitting TRBD2. The CDR3 contains 12 residues. Per germline, CDR1 GTSNPN and CDR2 SVGIG (reference sequence). V dropped 3 bases and J dropped 3; count of bases not matched to a gene: 1. CDR3 amino acids: CAWSGGGYEQYF. Here the CDR3 DNA reads TGTGCCTGGAGCGGGGGGGGCTACGAGCAGTACTTC.

This CDR3 is CASSQVIRDSHYEQYF. The CDR3 DNA reads TGTGCCAGCAGCCAAGTTATCCGGGACTCCCACTACGAGCAGTACTTC. This rearrangement joins TRBV4-2 to TRBJ2-7, with D perhaps matching TRBD2 (6 bases). Per germline, CDR1 LGHNA and CDR2 YNFKEQ. V was pared by 1 base and J by 3 bases, with 16 bases between. The CDR3 length is 16 residues.

This chain joins TRBV27 and TRBJ1-2; 8 bases match TRBD1. The CDR3 extends over 15 amino acids. Trimming cost V 5 bases and J 2 bases; bases outside gene matches: 7. CDR1 MNHEY and CDR2 SMNVEV come from the germline V gene (reference sequence). The CDR3: CASSPWTGINYGYTF. CDR3 DNA: TGTGCCAGCAGTCCATGGACAGGGATAAACTATGGCTACACCTTC.

This sequence joins TRBV27 and TRBJ2-7, with TRBD2 as a possible D gene (6 bases). From germline, CDR1 is MNHEY and CDR2 SMNVEV (reference sequence). The CDR3 consists of 15 residues. The V end lost 3 bases, the J end lost 1 base, and 13 bases lay between the germline ends. Written as DNA, the CDR3 is TGTGCCAGCAGTTTCGCGGGGCGCCCTTCCTACGAGCAGTACTTC. The encoded protein is CASSFAGRPSYEQYF.

This clone has a single count. The chain combines TRBV10-2 with TRBJ2-7, with 10 bases matching TRBD1. Germline loops: CDR1 WSHSY, CDR2 SAAADI. The CDR3 has 17 amino acids. Trimming cost V 7 bases and J 4 bases; bases outside gene matches: 16. The CDR3 region has the DNA TGCGCCAGCATTACCGGGACAGGGGCCCGCGAGGGGTACGAGCAGTACTTC. As protein: CASITGTGAREGYEQYF.

This sequence joins TRBV7-9 and TRBJ2-7; D is ambiguous. The CDR3 has 12 residues. Germline V gives CDR1 SEHNR, CDR2 FQNEAQ (reference sequence). V shed 5 bases and J shed 7 bases, with 12 bases lying between them. The CDR3 bases are TGTGCCAGCAGCCGAGTAGGGAATGAGCAGTACTTC. Protein sequence: CASSRVGNEQYF.

This chain links TRBV5-1 with TRBJ1-2, with 8 bases matching TRBD1. CDR3 size: 13 residues. CDR1 and CDR2 (germline): SGHRS, YFSETQ. V lost 5 bases to trimming and J lost 5 bases; unmatched junction nucleotides: 5. This chain's CDR3 is CASRGQGAYGYTF. As DNA, the CDR3 is TGCGCCAGCAGAGGGCAGGGGGCGTATGGCTACACCTTC.

This rearrangement joins TRBV10-3 to TRBJ1-2; D might be TRBD1 (5 bases). With 7 bases removed from V and 4 bases from J, the gap between germline ends came to 13 bases. The CDR3 consists of 13 residues. CDR1 is ENHRY and CDR2 is SYGVKD in the germline V gene. DNA of the CDR3: TGTGCCATCACCTCGACAGACCTCTATGGCTACACCTTC. Protein: CAITSTDLYGYTF.

The chain uses TRBV11-1 and TRBJ2-3; a weak D match, TRBD2 (5 bases). The CDR3 has 16 amino acids. Trimming stripped 4 bases from V and 4 bases from J, with 18 bases between. Germline lookup yields CDR1 SGHAT and CDR2 FQDESV (reference sequence). The CDR3 reads CASSSNTGFGADTQYF. Here the CDR3 DNA reads TGTGCCAGCAGCTCAAATACGGGGTTCGGGGCAGATACGCAGTATTTT. The variable domain in full, completed from reference TRBV11-1 and TRBJ2-3, reads EAEVAQSPRYKITEKSQAVAFWCDPISGHATLYWYRQILGQGPELLVQFQDESVVDDSQLPKDRFSAERLKGVDSTLKIQPAELGDSAMYLCASSSNTGFGADTQYFGPGTRLTVL.

CDR3 amino acids: CASSYPRTGKNTEAFF. In nucleotides, the CDR3 is TGTGCCAGCAGTTACCCCAGGACAGGAAAAAACACTGAAGCTTTCTTT. The genes are TRBV6-6 and TRBJ1-1; 7 nucleotides align to TRBD1. The trim removed 2 bases at V and 2 bases at J, leaving 8 bases unmatched. Germline V gene lookup returns CDR1 MNHNY and CDR2 SVGAGI (reference sequence). The length of the CDR3 is 16 residues.